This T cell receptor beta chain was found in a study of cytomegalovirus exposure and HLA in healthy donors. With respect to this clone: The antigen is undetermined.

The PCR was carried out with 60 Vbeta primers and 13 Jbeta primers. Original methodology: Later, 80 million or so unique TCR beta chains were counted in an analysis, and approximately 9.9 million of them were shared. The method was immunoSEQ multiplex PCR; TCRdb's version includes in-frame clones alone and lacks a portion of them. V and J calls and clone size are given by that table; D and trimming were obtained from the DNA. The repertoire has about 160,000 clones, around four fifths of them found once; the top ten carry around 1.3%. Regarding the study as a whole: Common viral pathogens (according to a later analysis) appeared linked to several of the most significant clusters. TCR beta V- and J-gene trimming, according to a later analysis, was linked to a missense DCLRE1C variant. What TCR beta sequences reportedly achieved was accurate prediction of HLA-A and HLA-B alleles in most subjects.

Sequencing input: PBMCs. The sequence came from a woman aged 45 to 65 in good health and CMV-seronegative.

The CDR3 spells CASSLGLPPYNEQFF. The CDR3, as DNA: TGTGCCAGCAGCTTAGGGCTGCCTCCCTACAATGAGCAGTTCTTC. This chain links TRBV7-2 with TRBJ2-1; D remains unclear. In germline, CDR1 is SGHTA, CDR2 FQGNSA. The CDR3 contains 15 residues. Trimming shortened V by 1 base and J by 2 bases, and 9 bases separated the two germline ends.